These 29 T cell receptor beta chains originate from one sample sequenced in a study of human T cells and chemical hapten exposure. TCRdb re-analysed the RACE reads in MiXCR, keeping a single row per CDR3 protein. The table lists roughly 69,000 distinct CDR3 sequences, approximately 11% of them singletons. This sample's time point: patch test 3, about 24 weeks after DPC sensitization. Treatment of the sample: therapeutic diphenylcyclopropenone sensitization with weekly scalp DPC. The sample consisted of whole blood, taken in connection with sensitization to the hapten diphenylcyclopropenone (DPC). Receptor source: a woman aged 30 to 39 with alopecia areata. Some clones in this sample may be carry-over from other donors' samples.

This chain links TRBV9 with TRBJ2-5; 7 nucleotides line up with TRBD1. Per germline, CDR1 SGDLS and CDR2 YYNGEE. V shed 3 bases, J shed 3 bases, and the junction held 5 bases outside the gene matches. This CDR3 region has 14 residues. CDR3 region: CASSAAGTEETQYF. The CDR3, as DNA: TGTGCCAGCAGCGCAGCCGGGACAGAAGAGACCCAGTACTTC.

This clonotype has more than one count but fewer than ten. This chain connects TRBV27 to TRBJ1-1; D gene ambiguous. The CDR3 has 11 residues. The V end was cut by 3 bases, the J end by 7 bases, with 6 bases between. CDR1 and CDR2 (germline): MNHEY, SMNVEV (reference sequence). The CDR3 region has the DNA TGTGCCAGCAGTTTCGGCGGTGAAGCTTTCTTT. Its translation: CASSFGGEAFF.

This clonotype was found many times. The chain links TRBV11-2 to TRBJ2-1, with D unclear. Between the trimmed V and J ends, which lost 5 bases and 2 bases, there was a span of 13 bases. This CDR3 is 15 amino acids long. Germline CDR1 reads SGHAT; CDR2 reads FQNNGV. This chain's CDR3 is CASSIKDPTYNEQFF. The CDR3 bases are TGTGCCAGCAGCATTAAGGACCCCACCTACAATGAGCAGTTCTTC.

The rearrangement uses TRBV10-2 and TRBJ2-2; 7 nucleotides agree with TRBD1. The CDR3 is made up of 14 amino acids. Unmatched junction bases numbered 8, after V lost 9 bases and J lost 4 bases. Germline values: CDR1 WSHSY, CDR2 SAAADI. The CDR3 is CASIDRAGTGELFF. CDR3 nucleotide sequence: TGCGCCAGTATTGACAGGGCGGGCACCGGGGAGCTGTTTTTT.

This clonotype was detected only a few times. The V gene is TRBV7-2, the J gene TRBJ2-3; the D gene could be TRBD1 or TRBD2 (5 bases each). Germline loops: CDR1 SGHTA, CDR2 FQGNSA. The CDR3 length is 13 residues. V shed 1 base and J shed 14 bases, with 16 bases lying between them. The DNA of the CDR3 is TGTGCCAGCAGCTTAGGGATCCGGGACCCGTCGTATTTT. It is translated as CASSLGIRDPSYF.

This clonotype was seen ten or more times. The CDR3 loop is CASTIIRGLATEAFF. CDR3 sequence (DNA): TGTGCCAGCACCATAATCCGGGGTTTGGCCACTGAAGCTTTCTTT. The V call is TRBV7-9, the J call TRBJ1-1; unclear D gene. The ends were cut back, 7 bases at V and 4 bases at J, with 19 bases in the middle. CDR3 length: 15 residues. The germline CDR1 and CDR2 sequences are SEHNR and FQNEAQ (reference sequence).

The genes are TRBV6-5 and TRBJ2-3; TRBD1 or TRBD2 may be the D gene (5 bases each). The V gene's germline CDR1 is MNHEY and CDR2 SVGAGI. The CDR3 spans 13 residues. Trimming left V 2 bases short and J 4 bases short, with 7 bases between. Written as DNA, the CDR3 is TGTGCCAGCAGTTACGGGGGAGCAGATACGCAGTATTTT. Residues: CASSYGGADTQYF.

This clonotype was seen a handful of times. V is TRBV29-1 and J is TRBJ2-7; the D call may be TRBD1 or TRBD2 (5 bases each). Germline V lookup: CDR1 SQVTM, CDR2 ANQGSEA. Trimming took off 4 bases at V and 5 bases at J, with 15 bases between the two ends. CDR3 length: 13 residues. CDR3 loop: CSVAYGTNDEQYF. Here the CDR3 DNA reads TGCAGCGTTGCTTATGGGACGAATGACGAGCAGTACTTC.

In this sample, this clonotype turned up a few times. The rearrangement uses TRBV2 and TRBJ2-7; 7 positions match TRBD2. Germline-derived CDR1 and CDR2 are SNHLY and FYNNEI. This CDR3 contains 12 residues. With V trimmed by 6 bases and J by 9 bases, 8 bases remained unmatched. The CDR3, as DNA: TGTGCCAGCAGGCTAGCGGTCCGAGGGCAGTACTTC. Protein product: CASRLAVRGQYF.

This clonotype came up a few times. The gene calls are TRBV4-1 and TRBJ1-5, with 7 bases fitting TRBD1. CDR1 MGHRA and CDR2 YSYEKL come from the germline V gene. The CDR3 length is 15 residues. V lost 4 bases and J lost 5; bases outside the gene matches: 8. For the CDR3, the DNA is TGCGCCAGCAGCCCTGAGGGACAGAGATATCAGCCCCAGCATTTT. This encodes CASSPEGQRYQPQHF.

Many counts were recorded for this clonotype. The V gene is TRBV6-1, the J gene TRBJ2-5; a possible D gene is TRBD1 (5 bases). Germline CDR1 reads MNHNS; CDR2 reads SASEGT. This CDR3 region has 14 residues. V lost 4 bases to trimming and J lost 5 bases, with 14 bases between them. The CDR3 is CASSADSPVETQYF. DNA for the CDR3: TGTGCCAGCAGTGCCGACAGTCCTGTGGAGACCCAGTACTTC.

V and J are TRBV29-1 and TRBJ2-5, with 8 positions matching TRBD1. The CDR3 spans 12 residues. CDR1 is SQVTM, CDR2 ANQGSEA, per germline. Trimming removed 3 bases from V and 5 bases from J; junction bases left unmatched: 2. The CDR3 nucleotides are TGCAGCGTTGAGACAGGGGCCGAGACCCAGTACTTC. It encodes CSVETGAETQYF.

The rearrangement uses TRBV7-3 and TRBJ1-1; no reliable D call. Trimming took off 2 bases at V and 1 base at J, with 11 bases between the two ends. This CDR3 comprises 15 residues. CDR1 and CDR2 (germline): SGHTA, FQGTGA. CDR3 residues: CASSLAPTSNTEAFF. The CDR3 DNA follows: TGTGCCAGCAGCTTAGCCCCGACCTCGAACACTGAAGCTTTCTTT.

This clonotype was picked up a small number of times. The chain carries TRBV12-3 or TRBV12-4 and TRBJ2-3; weak D call: TRBD1 (6 bases). The V gene lost 6 bases and the J gene lost 6 bases, with 10 bases spanning the gap. This CDR3 spans 12 amino acids. CDR3 sequence (DNA): TGTGCCAGCAGCAGGGGTGGGGATACGCAGTATTTT. This encodes CASSRGGDTQYF.

Ten or more counts support this clonotype. V usage is TRBV5-1 and J usage is TRBJ2-7, with 12 positions matching TRBD2. This CDR3 has 18 amino acids. CDR1 and CDR2 (germline): SGHRS, YFSETQ. With 2 bases clipped from V and 7 bases from J, the junction kept 16 bases outside the gene matches. CDR3 in DNA: TGCGCCAGCAGCTTAACGACTAGCGGGAGTAGGCCGCGGGGTGAGCAGTACTTC. Translated: CASSLTTSGSRPRGEQYF.

This clonotype was found many times. The chain joins TRBV28 to TRBJ2-2; 7 bases map to TRBD1. Trimming at V came to 3 bases and at J to 3 bases, leaving 10 bases not matched to a gene. Looked up from germline, CDR1 is MDHEN and CDR2 is SYDVKM. This CDR3 is 17 amino acids long. This chain's CDR3 is CASSFPGQDKDTGELFF. As DNA, the CDR3 is TGTGCCAGCAGTTTCCCCGGACAGGATAAAGACACCGGGGAGCTGTTTTTT.

The chain is built from TRBV24-1 and TRBJ2-5; 8 bases fit TRBD2. This CDR3 spans 15 amino acids. Germline-derived CDR1 and CDR2 are KGHDR and SFDVKD. Trimming removed 4 bases from V and 9 bases from J; junction bases left unmatched: 12. CDR3 DNA: TGTGCCACCAGTGAAGCTCGGGAGGGGGGCTTGGCCCAGTACTTC. Its translation: CATSEAREGGLAQYF.

V and J are TRBV5-4 and TRBJ2-1; D ambiguous. Germline V CDR1 and CDR2: SGHNT, YYREEE (reference sequence). The ends were cut back, 1 base at V and 13 bases at J, with 15 bases in the middle. This CDR3 contains 13 residues. CDR3 in amino acids: CASSLFLRPDQFF. The CDR3 nucleotides read TGTGCCAGCAGCTTGTTTCTCCGTCCAGACCAGTTCTTC.

The chain combines TRBV5-4 with TRBJ1-1; D gene uncertain. CDR3 size: 12 residues. Trimming left V 4 bases short and J 5 bases short, with 9 bases between. CDR1 and CDR2 from the germline V gene are SGHNT and YYREEE (reference sequence). DNA for the CDR3: TGTGCCAGCAGCCGTGGGAGGACTGAAGCTTTCTTT. It specifies CASSRGRTEAFF.

This clonotype appeared a few times. V and J are TRBV7-2 and TRBJ2-1; the match to TRBD2 covers 7 bases. The germline CDR1 and CDR2 sequences are SGHTA and FQGNSA. The CDR3 is 15 residues long. The V and J ends lost 4 bases and 8 bases, in that order; junction bases with no gene match: 11. The CDR3 DNA follows: TGTGCCAGCAGCTCAGGGACTATAATTGGCGATGAGCAGTTCTTC. This codes for CASSSGTIIGDEQFF. Complete variable domain (other parts from reference TRBV7-2 and TRBJ2-1): GAGVSQSPSNKVTEKGKDVELRCDPISGHTALYWYRQSLGQGLEFLIYFQGNSAPDKSGLPSDRFSAERTGGSVSTLTIQRTQQEDSAVYLCASSSGTIIGDEQFFGPGTRLTVL.

This clonotype was observed a handful of times. The chain links TRBV5-4 to TRBJ1-6; D ambiguous. V was pared by 0 bases and J by 7 bases, with 2 bases between. The CDR3 sequence is 12 residues long. CDR1 SGHNT and CDR2 YYREEE come from the germline V gene (reference sequence). The CDR3 spells CASSLENSPLHF. CDR3 DNA: TGTGCCAGCAGCTTGGAGAATTCACCCCTCCACTTT. Combining the CDR3 with reference TRBV5-4 and TRBJ1-6 gives the whole variable domain ETGVTQSPTHLIKTRGQQVTLRCSSQSGHNTVSWYQQALGQGPQFIFQYYREEENGRGNFPPRFSGLQFPNYSSELNVNALELDDSALYLCASSLENSPLHFGNGTRLTVT.

This clonotype was detected ten times or more. This chain joins TRBV7-9 and TRBJ2-1, with TRBD2 identical over 9 bases. This CDR3 region has 15 residues. V lost 2 bases, J lost 6 bases, and 5 bases stayed unmatched. Per germline, CDR1 SEHNR and CDR2 FQNEAQ (reference sequence). CDR3 residues: CASSLNLAGTNEQFF. CDR3 coding DNA: TGTGCCAGCAGCTTAAATCTAGCGGGAACCAATGAGCAGTTCTTC. The full variable domain, rest sourced from reference TRBV7-9 and TRBJ2-1, is DTGVSQNPRHKITKRGQNVTFRCDPISEHNRLYWYRQTLGQGPEFLTYFQNEAQLEKSRLLSDRFSAERPKGSFSTLEIQRTEQGDSAMYLCASSLNLAGTNEQFFGPGTRLTVL.

This clonotype was counted only a few times. The rearrangement joins TRBV6-2 or TRBV6-3 to TRBJ1-2, with no clear D. CDR3 length: 13 amino acids. Germline V gene data show CDR1 as MNHEY and CDR2 as SVGEGT. With 0 bases removed from V and 8 bases from J, the gap between germline ends came to 10 bases. This CDR3 is CASSYSIRGGYTF. The CDR3, as DNA: TGTGCCAGCAGTTACTCGATTCGTGGCGGCTACACCTTC.

This clonotype appeared many times. The gene calls are TRBV4-3 and TRBJ2-1; 10 bases fit TRBD2. V was clipped by 4 bases and J by 7 bases; unmatched bases: 7. The CDR3 is made up of 15 amino acids. Germline CDR1 LGHNA, CDR2 YSLEER. Written as DNA, the CDR3 is TGCGCCAGCAGCCGGCTAGCGGGAGAAGGTAATGAGCAGTTCTTC. This sequence encodes CASSRLAGEGNEQFF.

This clonotype came up a few times. DNA for the CDR3: TGTGCCAGCAGCCTTCGCGCTAGCTCTGGAAACACCATATATTTT. It specifies CASSLRASSGNTIYF. The rearrangement joins TRBV11-2 to TRBJ1-3; D gene unclear. V was trimmed by 5 bases and J by 0 bases, leaving 11 bases between them. The CDR3 spans 15 residues. The germline V gene has CDR1 SGHAT and CDR2 FQNNGV.

The chain combines TRBV20-1 with TRBJ2-3, with TRBD2 matching over 8 bases. Germline-derived CDR1 and CDR2 are DFQATT and SNEGSKA (reference sequence). After removal of 5 bases from V and 1 base from J, the junction contained 5 bases not matched to a gene. The CDR3 totals 14 residues. The CDR3 sequence is CSAPDSGGTDTQYF. CDR3 nucleotides: TGCAGTGCTCCCGATAGCGGGGGCACAGATACGCAGTATTTT.

This clonotype has only a few counts. The rearrangement uses TRBV28 and TRBJ2-7, with D perhaps TRBD1 or TRBD2 (5 bases each). V was clipped by 8 bases and J by 4 bases, with 18 bases between them. The germline gives CDR1 MDHEN, CDR2 SYDVKM. This CDR3 comprises 14 residues. CDR3 nucleotide sequence: TGTGCCAGCCAGTTTCGGGGCGTCGGGTACGAGCAGTACTTC. Its protein product is CASQFRGVGYEQYF.

In its sample, this clonotype was seen many times. V usage is TRBV6-2 or TRBV6-3 and J usage is TRBJ2-3, with D perhaps TRBD1 (6 bases). V gave up 2 bases and J gave up 1 base, with 13 bases separating them. CDR1 and CDR2 from the germline V gene are MNHEY and SVGEGT. The CDR3 contains 16 residues. This CDR3 reads CASSYLLTGRTDTQYF. In DNA form, the CDR3 reads TGTGCCAGCAGTTACCTATTGACAGGCCGCACAGATACGCAGTATTTT.

This clonotype occurred many times. The chain recombines TRBV7-6 with TRBJ2-2, with D perhaps TRBD1 or TRBD2 (5 bases each). The CDR3 runs to 16 residues. Germline CDR1 and CDR2: SGHVS and FNYEAQ. The ends were cut back, 5 bases at V and 2 bases at J, with 15 bases in the middle. CDR3 sequence reads: CASSVRDGINTGELFF. CDR3 nucleotide sequence: TGTGCCAGCAGCGTTCGGGACGGGATTAACACCGGGGAGCTGTTTTTT.